This passage covers 16 T cell receptor beta chains from one sample sequenced in a study of blood T cell repertoires in COVID-19. The data were produced by immunoSEQ multiplex PCR, yet TCRdb's version contains in-frame clones alone and is incomplete. The sample yields about 78,000 clones, roughly 86% seen once. Sequencing was performed on peripheral blood. The origin of the receptors is a man in his forties or fifties with active or convalescent COVID-19.

Sample share makes this clone medium-sized. The V and J genes are TRBV6-2 or TRBV6-3 and TRBJ1-6; no clear D. The CDR3 consists of 11 residues. Trimming left V 4 bases short and J 9 bases short, with 4 bases between. Germline loops: CDR1 MNHEY, CDR2 SVGEGT. In DNA, the CDR3 is TGTGCCAGCAGTTCTTCTTCACCCCTCCACTTT. Its protein is CASSSSSPLHF.

This chain joins TRBV6-5 and TRBJ1-5; 7 bases align to TRBD1. V trimming: 7 bases; J trimming: 0 bases; junction bases outside the gene matches: 6. In germline, CDR1 is MNHEY, CDR2 SVGAGI. This CDR3 is built from 15 residues. The DNA of the CDR3 is TGTGCCAGCAAAGAGACAGGGATTAGCAATCAGCCCCAGCATTTT. Residues: CASKETGISNQPQHF.

This chain links TRBV19 with TRBJ1-2; D possibly corresponds to TRBD1 (5 bases). Germline CDR1 and CDR2: LNHDA and SQIVND (reference sequence). The length of the CDR3 is 12 residues. The CDR3 DNA sequence: TGTGTTGCGTGGCCAGGGCGGTATGGCTACACCTTC. It specifies CVAWPGRYGYTF. The complete variable domain, with remaining parts taken from reference TRBV19 and TRBJ1-2, reads DGGITQSPKYLFRKEGQNVTLSCEQNLNHDAMYWYRQDPGQGLRLIYYSQIVNDFQKGDIAEGYSVSREKKESFPLTVTSAQKNPTAFYLCVAWPGRYGYTFGSGTRLTVV.

The chain couples TRBV6-5 to TRBJ2-3, with 9 nucleotides matching TRBD2. The ends lost 5 bases at V and 0 bases at J; junction bases unmatched: 3. This CDR3 has 15 residues. CDR1 is MNHEY, CDR2 SVGAGI, per germline. CDR3 nucleotides: TGTGCCAGCAGTACTAGCGGGCATAGCACAGATACGCAGTATTTT. Its translation: CASSTSGHSTDTQYF.

CDR3 region: CASSISAGYNEQFF. CDR3 bases: TGTGCCAGTAGTATAAGCGCCGGTTACAATGAGCAGTTCTTC. The J gene is TRBJ2-1, the V gene TRBV19; D is undetermined. The V end was cut by 2 bases, the J end by 4 bases, with 9 bases between. CDR3 length: 14 amino acids. From germline, CDR1 is LNHDA and CDR2 SQIVND (reference sequence).

The CDR3 region is CASSQEDSSNQPQHF. CDR3 coding DNA: TGTGCCAGCAGCCAGGAGGACAGCTCCAATCAGCCCCAGCATTTT. The chain is built from TRBV14 and TRBJ1-5; D perhaps matches TRBD1 (6 bases). Germline CDR1 is SGHDN and CDR2 is FVKESK. V was pared by 3 bases and J by 3 bases, with 12 bases between. This CDR3 has 15 amino acids.

This chain links TRBV28 with TRBJ2-3; possible D gene TRBD1, 5 bases. CDR3 length equals 16 residues. Germline V lookup: CDR1 MDHEN, CDR2 SYDVKM. V lost 5 bases and J 6 bases, leaving 21 bases between the germline ends. The CDR3 reads CASSPPTPGARDTQYF. The DNA of the CDR3 is TGTGCCAGCAGTCCACCCACCCCTGGGGCCAGGGATACGCAGTATTTT. Supplemented by reference TRBV28 and TRBJ2-3, the full variable domain reads DVKVTQSSRYLVKRTGEKVFLECVQDMDHENMFWYRQDPGLGLRLIYFSYDVKMKEKGDIPEGYSVSREKKERFSLILESASTNQTSMYLCASSPPTPGARDTQYFGPGTRLTVL.

The rearrangement uses TRBV30 and TRBJ2-7; 8 nucleotides align to TRBD2. V dropped 2 bases and J dropped 7; count of bases not matched to a gene: 4. The CDR3 contains 12 residues. In germline, CDR1 is GTSNPN, CDR2 SVGIG (reference sequence). The CDR3 DNA follows: TGTGCCTGGAGTAACGGGAGGGGGGAGCAGTACTTC. This translates into CAWSNGRGEQYF.

This clone appeared once. The chain combines TRBV18 with TRBJ2-7, with 9 positions matching TRBD1. This CDR3 has 15 amino acids. V shed 0 bases, J shed 7 bases, and the junction held 7 bases outside the gene matches. CDR1 and CDR2 (germline): KGHSH, LQKENI. The CDR3 DNA follows: TGTGCCAGCTCACCACCGTTGGGACAGGGTCGGGAGCAGTACTTC. This encodes CASSPPLGQGREQYF. Together with reference TRBV18 and TRBJ2-7, the CDR3 gives the full variable domain: NAGVMQNPRHLVRRRGQEARLRCSPMKGHSHVYWYRQLPEEGLKFMVYLQKENIIDESGMPKERFSAEFPKEGPSILRIQQVVRGDSAAYFCASSPPLGQGREQYFGPGTRLTVT.

The genes are TRBV18 and TRBJ1-3; 9 positions agree with TRBD1. V shed 3 bases and J 0 bases; nucleotides not matched to a gene: 6. CDR1 and CDR2 (germline): KGHSH, LQKENI. The CDR3 loop spans 17 amino acids. Here the CDR3 DNA reads TGTGCCAGCTCACCCCTTGGACAGGGGAGCTCTGGAAACACCATATATTTT. As protein: CASSPLGQGSSGNTIYF.

The chain couples TRBV2 to TRBJ1-1; 9 bases align to TRBD1. The CDR3 has 20 residues. V shed 7 bases and J 0 bases; nucleotides not matched to a gene: 21. In germline, CDR1 is SNHLY, CDR2 FYNNEI. This CDR3 is CASTKTGGTLTEMVNTEAFF. CDR3 nucleotide sequence: TGTGCCAGCACCAAGACAGGGGGTACCCTGACGGAGATGGTGAACACTGAAGCTTTCTTT.

This chain joins TRBV2 and TRBJ2-2, with D tentatively TRBD2 (7 bases). Germline-derived CDR1 and CDR2 are SNHLY and FYNNEI. CDR3 length: 17 amino acids. The ends were cut back, 6 bases at V and 2 bases at J, with 19 bases in the middle. The CDR3 here is CASSPIQGRGNTGELFF. The CDR3 nucleotides are TGTGCCAGCAGCCCCATTCAGGGGAGGGGAAACACCGGGGAGCTGTTTTTT.

The genes are TRBV7-9 and TRBJ2-3; tentative D call: TRBD2 (6 bases). Germline V lookup: CDR1 SEHNR, CDR2 FQNEAQ (reference sequence). V was trimmed by 6 bases and J by 0 bases, leaving 22 bases between them. CDR3 length equals 18 residues. CDR3 DNA: TGTGCCAGCAGACATTCCTCCGAGTGGGCGGGGAGCACAGATACGCAGTATTTT. The encoded protein is CASRHSSEWAGSTDTQYF.

The chain has TRBV19 and TRBJ2-7; TRBD1 agrees at 7 bases. Germline loops: CDR1 LNHDA, CDR2 SQIVND (reference sequence). The CDR3 has 13 residues. J was trimmed by 7 bases and V by 2 bases; bases with no gene match: 5. The CDR3 here is CASSISYRGEQYV. CDR3 coding DNA: TGTGCCAGTAGTATATCCTACAGGGGAGAGCAGTACGTC.

J is TRBJ1-1 and V is TRBV5-4, with 9 bases lining up with TRBD1. V shed 4 bases, J shed 6 bases, and the junction held 7 bases outside the gene matches. Germline assignment: CDR1 SGHNT and CDR2 YYREEE (reference sequence). The CDR3 is 14 residues long. CDR3 sequence: CASSPQGAASEAFF. CDR3 bases: TGTGCCAGCAGCCCACAGGGGGCAGCCTCTGAAGCTTTCTTT.

This clone has a single count. The chain uses TRBV3-1 (or the pseudogene TRBV3-2) and TRBJ2-7; 13 positions match TRBD2. The V gene end was trimmed by 3 bases and the J gene end by 5 bases; junction bases not matched to a gene: 4. The CDR3 covers 15 residues. CDR1 is LGHDT, CDR2 YNNKEL, per germline (reference sequence). CDR3 region: CASSQTSGGIDEQYF. DNA of the CDR3: TGTGCCAGCAGCCAGACTAGCGGGGGGATCGACGAGCAGTACTTC.